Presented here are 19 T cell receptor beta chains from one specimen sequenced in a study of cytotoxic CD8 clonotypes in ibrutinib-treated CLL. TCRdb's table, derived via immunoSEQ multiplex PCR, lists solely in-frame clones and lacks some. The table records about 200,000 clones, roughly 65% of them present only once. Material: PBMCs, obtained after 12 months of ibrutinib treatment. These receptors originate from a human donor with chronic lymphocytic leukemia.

For the CDR3, the DNA is TGTGCCAGCAGCTTTAGCGGGAGCTCCTACAATGAGCAGTTCTTC. Amino acids: CASSFSGSSYNEQFF. This chain connects TRBV7-2 to TRBJ2-1; 9 bases align to TRBD2. The junction had 0 bases not matched to a gene; V was cut back by 3 bases and J by 0 bases. CDR1 is SGHTA and CDR2 is FQGNSA in the germline V gene. The CDR3 is 15 amino acids.

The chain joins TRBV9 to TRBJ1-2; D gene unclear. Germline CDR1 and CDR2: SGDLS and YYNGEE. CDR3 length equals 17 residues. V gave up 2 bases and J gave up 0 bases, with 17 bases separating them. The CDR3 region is CASSVKETLKANYGYTF. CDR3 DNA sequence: TGTGCCAGCAGCGTTAAAGAGACACTTAAAGCTAACTATGGCTACACCTTC.

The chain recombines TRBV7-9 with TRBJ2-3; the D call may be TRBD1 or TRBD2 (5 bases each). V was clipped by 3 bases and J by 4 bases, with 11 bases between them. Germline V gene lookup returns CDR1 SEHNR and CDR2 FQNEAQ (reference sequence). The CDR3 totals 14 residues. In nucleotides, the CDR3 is TGTGCCAGCAGCTTCCGGGGCGCTTCAGATACGCAGTATTTT. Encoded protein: CASSFRGASDTQYF. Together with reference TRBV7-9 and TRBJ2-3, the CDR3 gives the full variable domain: DTGVSQNPRHKITKRGQNVTFRCDPISEHNRLYWYRQTLGQGPEFLTYFQNEAQLEKSRLLSDRFSAERPKGSFSTLEIQRTEQGDSAMYLCASSFRGASDTQYFGPGTRLTVL.

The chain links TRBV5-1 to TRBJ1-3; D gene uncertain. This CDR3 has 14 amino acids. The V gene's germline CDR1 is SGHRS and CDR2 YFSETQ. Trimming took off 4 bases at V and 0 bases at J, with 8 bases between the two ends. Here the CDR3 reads CASSGGISGNTIYF. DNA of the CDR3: TGCGCCAGCAGCGGCGGGATCTCTGGAAACACCATATATTTT.

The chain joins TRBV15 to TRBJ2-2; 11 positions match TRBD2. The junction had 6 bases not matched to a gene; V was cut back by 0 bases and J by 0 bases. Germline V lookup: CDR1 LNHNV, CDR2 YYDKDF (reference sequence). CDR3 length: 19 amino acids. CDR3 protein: CATSRDSLLAGANTGELFF. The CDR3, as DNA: TGTGCCACCAGCAGAGATTCTTTACTAGCGGGGGCGAACACCGGGGAGCTGTTTTTT.

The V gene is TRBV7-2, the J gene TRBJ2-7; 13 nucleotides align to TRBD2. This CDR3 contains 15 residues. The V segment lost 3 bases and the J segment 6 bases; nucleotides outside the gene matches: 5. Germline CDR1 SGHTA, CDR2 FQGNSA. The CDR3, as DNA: TGTGCCAGCAGCTTTGGACTAGCGGGAGCCAGCGAGCAGTACTTC. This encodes CASSFGLAGASEQYF.

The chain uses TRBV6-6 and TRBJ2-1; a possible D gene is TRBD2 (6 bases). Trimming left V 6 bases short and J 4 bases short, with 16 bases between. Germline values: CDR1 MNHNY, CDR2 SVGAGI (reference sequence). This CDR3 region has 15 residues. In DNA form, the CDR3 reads TGTGCCAGCAGCCAGGAATGGCGGGGTTACAATGAGCAGTTCTTC. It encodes CASSQEWRGYNEQFF.

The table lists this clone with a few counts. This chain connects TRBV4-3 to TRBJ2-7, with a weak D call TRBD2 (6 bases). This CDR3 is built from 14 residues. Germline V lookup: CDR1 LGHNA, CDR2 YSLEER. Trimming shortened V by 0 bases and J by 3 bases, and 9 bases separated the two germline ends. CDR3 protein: CASSQEEGIYEQYF. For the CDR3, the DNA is TGCGCCAGCAGCCAAGAGGAGGGCATCTACGAGCAGTACTTC.

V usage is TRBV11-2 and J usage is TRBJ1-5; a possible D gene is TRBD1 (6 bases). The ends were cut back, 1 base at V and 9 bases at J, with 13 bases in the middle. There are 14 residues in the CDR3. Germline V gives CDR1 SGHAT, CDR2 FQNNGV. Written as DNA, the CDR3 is TGTGCCAGCAGCTTAGGGCAGGGGAGTCGGCCCCAGCATTTT. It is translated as CASSLGQGSRPQHF. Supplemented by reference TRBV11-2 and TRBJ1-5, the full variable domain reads EAGVAQSPRYKIIEKRQSVAFWCNPISGHATLYWYQQILGQGPKLLIQFQNNGVVDDSQLPKDRFSAERLKGVDSTLKIQPAKLEDSAVYLCASSLGQGSRPQHFGDGTRLSIL.

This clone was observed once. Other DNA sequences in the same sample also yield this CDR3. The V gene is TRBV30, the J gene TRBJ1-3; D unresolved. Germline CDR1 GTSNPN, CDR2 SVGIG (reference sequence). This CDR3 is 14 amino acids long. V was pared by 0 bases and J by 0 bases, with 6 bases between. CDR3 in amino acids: CAWSVGNSGNTIYF. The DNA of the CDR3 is TGTGCCTGGAGTGTAGGCAACTCTGGAAACACCATATATTTT.

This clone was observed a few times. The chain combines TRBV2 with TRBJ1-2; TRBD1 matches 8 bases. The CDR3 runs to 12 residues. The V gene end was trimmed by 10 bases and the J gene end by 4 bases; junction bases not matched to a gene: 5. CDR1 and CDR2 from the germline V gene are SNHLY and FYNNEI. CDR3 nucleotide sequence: TGTGCCACCTCCGGGACAGGCTATGGCTACACCTTC. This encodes CATSGTGYGYTF.

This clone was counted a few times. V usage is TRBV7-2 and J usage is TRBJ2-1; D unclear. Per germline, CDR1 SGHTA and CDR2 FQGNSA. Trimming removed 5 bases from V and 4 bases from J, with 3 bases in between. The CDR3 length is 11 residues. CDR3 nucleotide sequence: TGTGCCAGCAGCCCATACAATGAGCAGTTCTTC. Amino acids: CASSPYNEQFF.

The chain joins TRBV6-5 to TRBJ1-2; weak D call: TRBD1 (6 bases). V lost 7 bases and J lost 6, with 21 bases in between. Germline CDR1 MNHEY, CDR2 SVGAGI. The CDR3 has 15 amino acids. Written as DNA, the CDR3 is TGTGCCAGCACCCTAAGTGGGGGGCAGGATAATGGCTACACCTTC. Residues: CASTLSGGQDNGYTF.

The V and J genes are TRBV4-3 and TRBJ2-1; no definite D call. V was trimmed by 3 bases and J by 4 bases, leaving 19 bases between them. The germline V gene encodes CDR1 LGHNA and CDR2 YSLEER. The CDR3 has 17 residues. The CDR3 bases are TGCGCCAGCAGCCACCCCCAGGACCGTCCTTATTACAATGAGCAGTTCTTC. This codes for CASSHPQDRPYYNEQFF.

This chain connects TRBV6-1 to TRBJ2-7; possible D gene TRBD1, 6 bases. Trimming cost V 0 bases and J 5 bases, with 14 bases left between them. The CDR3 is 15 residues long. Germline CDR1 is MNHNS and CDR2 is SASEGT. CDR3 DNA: TGTGCCAGCAGTGAAGCGGTCCACAGGGTGGACGAGCAGTACTTC. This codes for CASSEAVHRVDEQYF.

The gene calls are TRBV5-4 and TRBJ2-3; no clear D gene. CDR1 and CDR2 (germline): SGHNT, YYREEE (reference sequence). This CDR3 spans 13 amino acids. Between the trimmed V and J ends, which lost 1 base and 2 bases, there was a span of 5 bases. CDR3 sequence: CASSLSPTDTQYF. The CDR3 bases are TGTGCCAGCAGCTTGTCCCCCACAGATACGCAGTATTTT.

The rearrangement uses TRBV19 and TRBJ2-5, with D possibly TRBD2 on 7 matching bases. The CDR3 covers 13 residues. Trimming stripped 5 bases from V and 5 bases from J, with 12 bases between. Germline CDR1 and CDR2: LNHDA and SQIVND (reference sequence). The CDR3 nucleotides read TGTGCCAGTAGTGGGGGGGCTGGGGAGACCCAGTACTTC. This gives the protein CASSGGAGETQYF.

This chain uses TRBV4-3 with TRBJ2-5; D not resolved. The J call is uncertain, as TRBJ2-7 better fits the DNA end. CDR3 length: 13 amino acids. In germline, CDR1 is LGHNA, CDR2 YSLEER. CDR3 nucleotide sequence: TGCGCCAGCAGCCAAGAAAAGAACTACGAGCAGTACTTC. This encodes CASSQEKNYEQYF.

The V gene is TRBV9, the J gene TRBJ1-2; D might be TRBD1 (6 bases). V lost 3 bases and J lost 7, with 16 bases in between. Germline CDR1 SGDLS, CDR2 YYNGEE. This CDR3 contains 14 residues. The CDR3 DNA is TGTGCCAGCAGCGGCTCCGGTCGCAGGGGTGGCTACACCTTC. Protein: CASSGSGRRGGYTF.